This T cell receptor (beta chain) was recorded in a study of T-cell memory formation after mild COVID-19. 5'RACE primed from the constant segment yielded TCR alpha and TCR beta cDNA libraries bearing sample barcodes and UMIs. TCRdb re-derived calls from the 5' RACE reads in MiXCR, one entry per CDR3 protein. This sample carries some 150,000 distinct CDR3 sequences, about 19% of them seen once, and the ten largest clones take approximately 2.4%. Overall study results and limits: Cross-reactive memory seemingly joined, as some responding clones were found in pre-infection memory. What remained unconfirmed was the SARS-CoV-2 specificity of second-wave clones peaking on day 37.

V was clipped by 5 bases and J by 0 bases; unmatched bases: 11. This CDR3 has 18 amino acids. From germline, CDR1 is SEHNR and CDR2 FQNEAQ (reference sequence). With regard to this clonotype: Its antigen is unknown.

Sequenced: PBMCs or a T cell subset sorted from them (not recorded which). This sequence joins TRBV7-9 and TRBJ1-5; TRBD1 matches 9 bases. This clonotype was obtained from an adult woman who had mild COVID-19 (a few samples of this study predate the infection). Cell type and time point are not known. Here the CDR3 reads CASSHHPGQGSSNQPQHF. CDR3 sequence (DNA): TGTGCCAGCAGCCACCATCCGGGACAGGGCAGTAGCAATCAGCCCCAGCATTTT.